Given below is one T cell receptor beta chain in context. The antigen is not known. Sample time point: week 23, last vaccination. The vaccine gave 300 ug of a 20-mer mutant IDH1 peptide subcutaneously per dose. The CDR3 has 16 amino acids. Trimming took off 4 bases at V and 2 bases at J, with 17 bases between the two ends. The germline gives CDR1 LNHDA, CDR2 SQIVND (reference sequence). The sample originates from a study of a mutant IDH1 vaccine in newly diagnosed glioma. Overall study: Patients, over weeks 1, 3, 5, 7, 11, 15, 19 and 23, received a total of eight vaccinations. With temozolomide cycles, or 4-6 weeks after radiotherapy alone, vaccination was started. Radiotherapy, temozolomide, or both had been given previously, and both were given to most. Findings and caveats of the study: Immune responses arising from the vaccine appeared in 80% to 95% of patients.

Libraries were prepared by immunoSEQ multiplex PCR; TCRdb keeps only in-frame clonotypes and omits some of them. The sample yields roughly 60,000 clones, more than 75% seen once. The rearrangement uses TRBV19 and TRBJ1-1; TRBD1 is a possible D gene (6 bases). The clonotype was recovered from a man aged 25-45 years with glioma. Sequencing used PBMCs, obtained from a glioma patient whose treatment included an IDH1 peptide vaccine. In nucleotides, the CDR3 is TGTGCCAGTAGTACCTCTGACAGGCGGCCTAACACTGAAGCTTTCTTT. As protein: CASSTSDRRPNTEAFF. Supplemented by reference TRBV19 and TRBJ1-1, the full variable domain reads DGGITQSPKYLFRKEGQNVTLSCEQNLNHDAMYWYRQDPGQGLRLIYYSQIVNDFQKGDIAEGYSVSREKKESFPLTVTSAQKNPTAFYLCASSTSDRRPNTEAFFGQGTRLTVV.